The next 6 T cell receptor beta chains were all read from a single sample in a study of T cell responses to AZD1222 COVID-19 vaccine. The protocol was immunoSEQ multiplex PCR, while the TCRdb copy is restricted to in-frame clones and leaves out a portion. Among just over 150,000 clones listed, around 87% were seen once. The sample consisted of peripheral blood, taken 28 days after the second AZD1222 dose. The receptors stem from an adult who received the AZD1222 COVID-19 vaccine.

The J gene is TRBJ1-2, the V gene TRBV9; 7 bases map to TRBD1. Unmatched junction bases numbered 4, after V lost 3 bases and J lost 5 bases. The CDR3 runs to 13 residues. CDR1 is SGDLS, CDR2 YYNGEE, per germline. The CDR3 DNA follows: TGTGCCAGCAGCGCCCGACAGGGTTATGGCTACACCTTC. The encoded protein is CASSARQGYGYTF.

The CDR3 nucleotides are TGTGCCAGCAGCCCAACGAGCGCCGGGGAGCTGTTTTTT. Residues: CASSPTSAGELFF. The V and J genes are TRBV3-1 (or the pseudogene TRBV3-2) and TRBJ2-2; no definite D call. The CDR3 is 13 residues long. Germline lookup yields CDR1 LGHDT and CDR2 YNNKEL (reference sequence). Trimming took 4 bases from V and 6 from J, leaving 9 bases between them.

The sample holds one count of this clone. J is TRBJ2-5 and V is TRBV3-1 (or the pseudogene TRBV3-2); tentatively, D is TRBD1 (5 bases). V lost 7 bases and J 1 base, leaving 13 bases between the germline ends. Germline CDR1 LGHDT, CDR2 YNNKEL (reference sequence). The CDR3 covers 14 residues. This CDR3 is CASTFWGGQETQYF. The CDR3 coding sequence is TGTGCCAGCACCTTCTGGGGCGGCCAAGAGACCCAGTACTTC.

The CDR3 nucleotides are TGTGCCACCAGTGGCCGGGGTCGCCAAGAGACCCAGTACTTC. Translation gives CATSGRGRQETQYF. J is TRBJ2-5 and V is TRBV24-1; D perhaps matches TRBD2 (5 bases). V shed 5 bases and J shed 1 base, with 10 bases lying between them. The CDR3 consists of 14 residues. The germline V gene has CDR1 KGHDR and CDR2 SFDVKD.

The chain joins TRBV11-2 to TRBJ2-4; unclear D gene. Germline CDR1 SGHAT, CDR2 FQNNGV. This CDR3 is 12 amino acids long. V dropped 1 base and J dropped 9 bases, with 7 bases sitting between them. The CDR3 loop reads CASSLVNGIQYF. The CDR3 nucleotides are TGTGCCAGCAGCTTAGTTAATGGCATTCAGTACTTC.

The gene calls are TRBV5-1 and TRBJ2-3; D uncertain. The CDR3 length is 13 residues. With 4 bases removed from V and 4 bases from J, the gap between germline ends came to 10 bases. The germline V gene encodes CDR1 SGHRS and CDR2 YFSETQ. The CDR3 reads CASSPAFPDTQYF. CDR3 DNA: TGCGCCAGCAGCCCGGCATTCCCAGATACGCAGTATTTT.